This T cell receptor beta chain was sequenced during a study of T-cell reconstitution after alpha-beta-depleted transplantation in children. Unique molecular identifiers were used in preparing the TCRbeta library. MiXCR, run by TCRdb on the PCR reads, gives a single entry per CDR3 protein. The sample contains 140,000 to 150,000 distinct CDR3 sequences, around 9% of which appear only once. In its sample, this clonotype was seen many times. The germline gives CDR1 SNHLY, CDR2 FYNNEI. This CDR3 contains 18 residues. The V segment lost 9 bases and the J segment 6 bases; nucleotides outside the gene matches: 22.

This sample comprised PBMCs, mostly from graft donor cells, obtained 180 days after TCRalphabeta/CD19-depleted stem cell transplant. This clonotype was sampled from a female patient aged 2-9 years who had a stem cell transplant for congenital amegakaryocytic thrombocytopenia, so the T cells may come from the graft donor. This rearrangement joins TRBV2 to TRBJ2-3; TRBD2 matches 9 bases. The DNA of the CDR3 is TGTGCCAGTTCCCCCGGGGGGCTGTGGAGCGGGGGGATTGATACGCAGTATTTT. Translated, it gives CASSPGGLWSGGIDTQYF.